This T cell receptor beta chain was identified during a study of CD8 T cells in ankylosing spondylitis. TCRdb recomputed calls from the 5' RACE reads with MiXCR, one row per CDR3 protein. Of 700,000 to 850,000 distinct CDR3 sequences detected, 12% appear once; the ten largest clones hold 0.45% to 0.6%. Study-wide results and limits: Within ankylosing spondylitis blood, a TCR beta motif made up of eight highly homologous variants appeared to be characteristic. Disease-linked clones were found to be CD8+ and relatively rare in peripheral blood.

This clonotype has just a few counts. Its antigen is unidentified. This TCR was sampled from a male donor with ankylosing spondylitis. The specimen was blood, either unsorted or a sorted T cell fraction (not recorded which).

This chain's CDR3 is CSASPGTGFEQYF. The CDR3 nucleotides read TGCAGTGCTAGCCCGGGGACAGGCTTCGAGCAGTACTTC. The gene calls are TRBV20-1 and TRBJ2-7, with 8 positions matching TRBD1. Losses at the gene ends were 3 bases for V and 6 bases for J; bases not matched to a gene: 7. CDR1 DFQATT and CDR2 SNEGSKA come from the germline V gene (reference sequence). This CDR3 is 13 amino acids long.